Listed here are 28 T cell receptor beta chains from one sample, sequenced in a study of shared clonotypes between healthy human individuals. Profiled with immunoSEQ multiplex PCR; TCRdb holds only in-frame clones, not every one. This table has about 480,000 clones, around 79% appearing once. The specimen was PBMCs. All receptors come from a woman aged 40 to 50 in good health. Some clones in this sample may be carry-over from other donors' samples.

The chain uses TRBV19 and TRBJ2-7; TRBD1 agrees at 7 bases. Germline V lookup: CDR1 LNHDA, CDR2 SQIVND (reference sequence). Trimming at V came to 5 bases and at J to 5 bases, leaving 12 bases not matched to a gene. This CDR3 region has 15 residues. The chain's CDR3 is CASSPRQGGIDEQYF. In DNA, the CDR3 is TGTGCCAGTAGTCCCAGACAGGGTGGAATCGACGAGCAGTACTTC.

J is TRBJ2-1 and V is TRBV28; D is uncertain. The V end was cut by 7 bases, the J end by 6 bases, with 16 bases between. CDR3 size: 14 residues. Germline CDR1 reads MDHEN; CDR2 reads SYDVKM. This CDR3 reads CASTPVPSGNEQFF. The CDR3, as DNA: TGTGCCAGCACCCCGGTTCCTTCGGGCAATGAGCAGTTCTTC.

This clone is a singleton in its sample. The chain employs TRBV6-5 and TRBJ2-2, with TRBD1 matching 7 bases. The CDR3 length is 13 residues. Germline loops: CDR1 MNHEY, CDR2 SVGAGI. Unmatched junction bases numbered 3, after V lost 5 bases and J lost 6 bases. CDR3 nucleotide sequence: TGTGCCAGCAGTCAAGGACAGGCCGGGGAGCTGTTTTTT. Translating gives CASSQGQAGELFF.

The rearrangement links TRBV7-8 to TRBJ1-4; D may be TRBD1 (6 bases). Germline CDR1 SGHVS, CDR2 FQNEAQ. There are 19 residues in the CDR3. V dropped 0 bases and J dropped 1 base, with 18 bases sitting between them. CDR3 amino acids: CASSLAPRGGIRTNEKLFF. The DNA of the CDR3 is TGTGCCAGCAGCTTAGCACCGAGGGGGGGGATCAGAACTAATGAAAAACTGTTTTTT.

This clone was observed a handful of times. The J gene is TRBJ1-1, the V gene TRBV4-2; D is unresolved. Trimming removed 0 bases at V and 8 bases at J, with 10 bases between. Looked up from germline, CDR1 is LGHNA and CDR2 is YNFKEQ. This CDR3 comprises 13 residues. The CDR3 reads CASSQDALGEAFF. CDR3 bases: TGTGCCAGCAGCCAAGATGCCCTCGGAGAAGCTTTCTTT.

This clone appeared a few times. The rearrangement links TRBV28 to TRBJ2-4, with TRBD2 matching 7 bases. With 2 bases clipped from V and 4 bases from J, the junction kept 11 bases outside the gene matches. This CDR3 is 17 amino acids long. CDR1 and CDR2 (germline): MDHEN, SYDVKM. CDR3 sequence reads: CASSLPDRGRTKNIQYF. CDR3 nucleotide sequence: TGTGCCAGCAGTTTACCCGACCGCGGGAGAACGAAAAACATTCAGTACTTC.

This chain links TRBV11-2 with TRBJ2-1, with 7 nucleotides matching TRBD2. From germline, CDR1 is SGHAT and CDR2 FQNNGV. The CDR3 length is 16 residues. With V trimmed by 5 bases and J by 0 bases, 7 bases remained unmatched. CDR3 nucleotides: TGTGCCAGCAGCCAAAACGCGGGAGCCTCCTACAATGAGCAGTTCTTC. This codes for CASSQNAGASYNEQFF.

The chain is built from TRBV28 and TRBJ2-7; 8 bases align to TRBD2. The germline gives CDR1 MDHEN, CDR2 SYDVKM. The CDR3 runs to 17 residues. The V segment lost 2 bases and the J segment 2 bases; nucleotides outside the gene matches: 11. The CDR3 here is CASSLPGGPGYAYEQYF. The DNA for the CDR3 is TGTGCCAGCAGTTTACCGGGAGGGCCAGGGTATGCCTACGAGCAGTACTTC.

To note about this clone: This probably arose from a read error, given a far larger clone one base away. This chain joins TRBV11-2 and TRBJ2-1, with D hard to call. Germline V gene sequence: CDR1 SGHAT, CDR2 FQNNGV. This CDR3 has 15 amino acids. The chain's CDR3 is CASSLVPEAYNGQFF. The DNA of the CDR3 is TGTGCCAGCAGCTTAGTTCCAGAGGCCTACAATGGGCAGTTCTTC.

This sequence joins TRBV5-8 and TRBJ1-2, with unresolved D. Germline values: CDR1 SGHTS, CDR2 YDEGEE. This CDR3 has 13 residues. V lost 1 base to trimming and J lost 1 base, with 5 bases between them. DNA of the CDR3: TGTGCCAGCAGCTTGCCGGGTAACTATGGCTACACCTTC. Its protein is CASSLPGNYGYTF. The complete variable domain, with remaining parts taken from reference TRBV5-8 and TRBJ1-2, reads EAGVTQSPTHLIKTRGQQATLRCSPISGHTSVYWYQQALGLGLQFLLWYDEGEERNRGNFPPRFSGRQFPNYSSELNVNALELEDSALYLCASSLPGNYGYTFGSGTRLTVV.

The chain employs TRBV4-2 and TRBJ1-4, with no clear D. Germline V gene lookup returns CDR1 LGHNA and CDR2 YNFKEQ. With 1 base removed from V and 3 bases from J, the gap between germline ends came to 9 bases. The CDR3 sequence is 15 residues long. The CDR3 protein is CASSQVGLPNEKLFF. The CDR3 DNA reads TGTGCCAGCAGCCAAGTAGGACTGCCTAATGAAAAACTGTTTTTT.

The table lists this clone with a count of one. The gene calls are TRBV7-7 and TRBJ2-7, with D maybe TRBD2 (5 bases). CDR3 length: 15 amino acids. V was pared by 5 bases and J by 5 bases, with 19 bases between. CDR1 is SSHAT and CDR2 is FNYEAQ in the germline V gene (reference sequence). The CDR3 here is CASSPGVQAGHEQYF. CDR3 bases: TGTGCCAGCAGCCCCGGGGTGCAGGCTGGACACGAGCAGTACTTC.

For the CDR3, the DNA is TGTGCCAGCAGGACCGGGACAGTTCCCGGCTACACCTTC. It codes for CASRTGTVPGYTF. This chain links TRBV27 with TRBJ1-2; 7 bases align to TRBD1. V trimming: 6 bases; J trimming: 8 bases; junction bases outside the gene matches: 9. Germline-derived CDR1 and CDR2 are MNHEY and SMNVEV (reference sequence). The CDR3 runs to 13 residues.

The chain couples TRBV29-1 to TRBJ1-1; D perhaps matches TRBD1 (5 bases). The CDR3 loop spans 13 amino acids. V was cut by 7 bases and J by 1 base, with 13 bases left in between. CDR1 and CDR2 from the germline V gene are SQVTM and ANQGSEA. The CDR3 nucleotides read TGCAGCGCCCGGGGGGGATCGAACACTGAAGCTTTCTTT. This codes for CSARGGSNTEAFF. Based on the CDR3 plus reference TRBV29-1 and TRBJ1-1, the full variable domain is SAVISQKPSRDICQRGTSLTIQCQVDSQVTMMFWYRQQPGQSLTLIATANQGSEATYESGFVIDKFPISRPNLTFSTLTVSNMSPEDSSIYLCSARGGSNTEAFFGQGTRLTVV.

The V call is TRBV29-1, the J call TRBJ2-1; D not certain. V shed 7 bases and J shed 2 bases, with 12 bases lying between them. Per germline, CDR1 SQVTM and CDR2 ANQGSEA. This CDR3 contains 13 residues. CDR3 sequence reads: CSAPGPAYNEQFF. CDR3 in DNA: TGCAGCGCTCCGGGCCCGGCCTACAATGAGCAGTTCTTC.

The rearrangement links TRBV5-1 to TRBJ2-3; perhaps TRBD2 as D (5 bases). CDR1 SGHRS and CDR2 YFSETQ come from the germline V gene. The CDR3 consists of 17 residues. V dropped 4 bases and J dropped 0 bases, with 18 bases sitting between them. CDR3 residues: CASSEMGPSSSTDTQYF. The CDR3 DNA sequence: TGCGCCAGCAGCGAAATGGGCCCTAGCAGCAGCACAGATACGCAGTATTTT.

The chain recombines TRBV5-1 with TRBJ2-7; 8 bases map to TRBD2. V lost 4 bases and J lost 4; bases outside the gene matches: 7. The CDR3 sequence is 14 residues long. Germline CDR1 SGHRS, CDR2 YFSETQ. The CDR3 region is CASSRDGTSYEQYF. The CDR3 nucleotides read TGCGCCAGCAGCAGGGACGGGACTAGTTACGAGCAGTACTTC. Variable domain in full (rest from reference TRBV5-1 and TRBJ2-7): KAGVTQTPRYLIKTRGQQVTLSCSPISGHRSVSWYQQTPGQGLQFLFEYFSETQRNKGNFPGRFSGRQFSNSRSEMNVSTLELGDSALYLCASSRDGTSYEQYFGPGTRLTVT.

This chain links TRBV30 with TRBJ1-1; D uncertain. Germline V lookup: CDR1 GTSNPN, CDR2 SVGIG (reference sequence). The CDR3 covers 11 residues. Trimming pared 5 bases from V and 5 bases from J, leaving 9 bases between. This CDR3 reads CAWAYYTEAFF. Here the CDR3 DNA reads TGTGCCTGGGCATATTATACTGAAGCTTTCTTT.

This sequence joins TRBV28 and TRBJ1-5, with TRBD1 matching 9 bases. Germline CDR1 is MDHEN and CDR2 is SYDVKM. The J segment lost 1 base and the V segment lost 7 bases, leaving 14 bases of the junction unmatched. The CDR3 is made up of 18 amino acids. CDR3 nucleotides: TGTGCCAGCATCCCGGGACAGGGCCCGGGTTTAAGCAATCAGCCCCAGCATTTT. Amino acid sequence: CASIPGQGPGLSNQPQHF.

This clone is a singleton in its sample. This sequence joins TRBV30 and TRBJ2-7; TRBD2 aligns across 13 bases. CDR1 and CDR2 (germline): GTSNPN, SVGIG (reference sequence). V was clipped by 2 bases and J by 1 base; unmatched bases: 8. The CDR3 sequence is 17 residues long. The CDR3 spells CAWSTGLAGVRSYEQYF. CDR3 nucleotide sequence: TGTGCCTGGAGTACTGGACTAGCGGGAGTACGGTCCTACGAGCAGTACTTC.

Regarding this clone: A far larger clone differs by one base, so this is likely a read error. V usage is TRBV5-4 and J usage is TRBJ2-3; D possibly corresponds to TRBD2 (6 bases). The germline V and J ends were trimmed by 4 bases and 0 bases, with 15 bases remaining between them. The length of the CDR3 is 16 residues. The V gene's germline CDR1 is SGHNT and CDR2 YYREEE (reference sequence). The CDR3 coding sequence is TGTGCCAGCAGCCATGGCTCCGGGGGTAGCACAGATACGCAGTATTTT. Translated: CASSHGSGGSTDTQYF.

The chain combines TRBV6-1 with TRBJ2-6; tentatively, D is TRBD2 (6 bases). CDR1 MNHNS and CDR2 SASEGT come from the germline V gene. The CDR3 sequence is 19 residues long. Trimming took off 2 bases at V and 3 bases at J, with 20 bases between the two ends. The CDR3 is CASSEKRQSLGGGANVLTF. The CDR3 region has the DNA TGTGCCAGCAGTGAAAAAAGACAGTCACTCGGGGGTGGGGCCAACGTCCTGACTTTC.

The chain has TRBV14 and TRBJ1-2; no clear D gene. Germline assignment: CDR1 SGHDN and CDR2 FVKESK. The CDR3 spans 12 residues. Deletions cut 1 base from V and 14 bases from J, with 14 bases between. The CDR3 DNA reads as TGTGCCAGCAGCCAAGCGGCGGACCGTAGGACCTTC. The encoded protein is CASSQAADRRTF.

The chain is built from TRBV30 and TRBJ2-7, with TRBD2 as a possible D gene (5 bases). The CDR3 covers 14 residues. V was cut by 0 bases and J by 7 bases, with 16 bases left in between. The germline gives CDR1 GTSNPN, CDR2 SVGIG (reference sequence). The CDR3 nucleotides read TGTGCCTGGAGTGTACTCGGGGTCTCGGGGGAGCAGTACTTC. Translated: CAWSVLGVSGEQYF.

This chain joins TRBV4-1 and TRBJ2-5; D may match TRBD1 or TRBD2 (6 bases each). Trimming took off 1 base at V and 1 base at J, with 13 bases between the two ends. The germline gives CDR1 MGHRA, CDR2 YSYEKL. The CDR3 is made up of 16 amino acids. Written as DNA, the CDR3 is TGCGCCAGCAGCCAAGGGGGGGCGATCCGCCAAGAGACCCAGTACTTC. It specifies CASSQGGAIRQETQYF.

The gene calls are TRBV5-1 and TRBJ2-3; TRBD2 aligns across 8 bases. CDR1 is SGHRS, CDR2 YFSETQ, per germline. This CDR3 spans 14 amino acids. Germline trimming cut 5 bases from V and 0 bases from J; bases unmatched to any gene: 2. CDR3: CASRVAGSTDTQYF. The CDR3 DNA reads TGCGCCAGCAGAGTAGCGGGGAGCACAGATACGCAGTATTTT. Drawing the rest from reference TRBV5-1 and TRBJ2-3, the complete variable domain is KAGVTQTPRYLIKTRGQQVTLSCSPISGHRSVSWYQQTPGQGLQFLFEYFSETQRNKGNFPGRFSGRQFSNSRSEMNVSTLELGDSALYLCASRVAGSTDTQYFGPGTRLTVL.

This chain joins TRBV18 and TRBJ1-4; D is uncertain. V was shortened by 7 bases and J by 8 bases, with 14 bases between the two germline ends. The CDR3 runs to 13 residues. Germline CDR1 is KGHSH and CDR2 is LQKENI. The CDR3 coding sequence is TGTGCCAGCTTATCGGGAGCGAGAGAAAAACTGTTTTTT. This gives the protein CASLSGAREKLFF.

The chain combines TRBV7-9 with TRBJ2-7; D assignment may be TRBD1 or TRBD2 (6 bases each). Per germline, CDR1 SEHNR and CDR2 FQNEAQ (reference sequence). The CDR3 length is 13 residues. Trimming left V 5 bases short and J 9 bases short, with 17 bases between. The CDR3, as DNA: TGTGCCAGCAGCCCTTTTGGGGGGCGCGTGCAGTACTTC. Its protein is CASSPFGGRVQYF. Full variable domain (outside the CDR3, taken from reference TRBV7-9 and TRBJ2-7): DTGVSQNPRHKITKRGQNVTFRCDPISEHNRLYWYRQTLGQGPEFLTYFQNEAQLEKSRLLSDRFSAERPKGSFSTLEIQRTEQGDSAMYLCASSPFGGRVQYFGPGTRLTVT.